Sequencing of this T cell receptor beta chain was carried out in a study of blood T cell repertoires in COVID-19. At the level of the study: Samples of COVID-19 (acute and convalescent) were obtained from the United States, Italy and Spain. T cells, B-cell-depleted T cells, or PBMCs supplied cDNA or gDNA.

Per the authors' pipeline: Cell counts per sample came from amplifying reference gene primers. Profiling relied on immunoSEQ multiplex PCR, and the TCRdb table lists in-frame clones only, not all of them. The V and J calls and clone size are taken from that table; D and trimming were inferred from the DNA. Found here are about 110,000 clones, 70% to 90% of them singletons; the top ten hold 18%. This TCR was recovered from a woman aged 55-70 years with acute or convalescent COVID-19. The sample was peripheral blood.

CDR3 region: CASSLAQFYGYTF. CDR3 coding DNA: TGTGCCAGCAGCTTGGCGCAGTTCTATGGCTACACCTTC. The rearrangement uses TRBV5-4 and TRBJ1-2; D gene unclear. Germline CDR1 reads SGHNT; CDR2 reads YYREEE (reference sequence). This CDR3 is 13 amino acids long. The V end was cut by 0 bases, the J end by 4 bases, with 7 bases between. Supplemented by reference TRBV5-4 and TRBJ1-2, the full variable domain reads ETGVTQSPTHLIKTRGQQVTLRCSSQSGHNTVSWYQQALGQGPQFIFQYYREEENGRGNFPPRFSGLQFPNYSSELNVNALELDDSALYLCASSLAQFYGYTFGSGTRLTVV.